This TCR beta chain comes out of a study of Ad26.COV2.S vaccination and SARS-CoV-2 variants. Study context: The study gave Ad26.COV2.S intramuscularly, once or twice 56 days apart. General study points: Placebo recipients trailed vaccine recipients in spike-specific TCR breadth.

Treatment given: 19 received Ad26.COV2.S at low or high dose, single or two shots; several received placebo; per-sample allocation not given. Sampling occurred on day 63 after the first vaccine or placebo injection. Trimming removed 5 bases from V and 3 bases from J; junction bases left unmatched: 7. In germline, CDR1 is SGHAT, CDR2 FQNNGV. This CDR3 spans 15 amino acids. Concerning this clone itself: Antigen specificity is unknown.

Assay: immunoSEQ multiplex PCR; the TCRdb copy retains only in-frame clones and omits some. The sample contains 330,000 or so clones, 90% of which appear only once. The rearrangement links TRBV11-2 to TRBJ2-5; 9 bases fit TRBD2. This sequence originates from a person aged 18-65 years who received the Ad26.COV2.S COVID-19 vaccine or a placebo. The sequenced sample was peripheral blood, obtained in a trial of Ad26.COV2.S vaccine versus placebo. CDR3 protein: CASSTWTSEEETQYF. CDR3 sequence (DNA): TGTGCCAGCAGCACTTGGACTAGCGAGGAAGAGACCCAGTACTTC.